This T cell receptor beta chain was identified in a study of neoadjuvant anti-PD-1 for oral cavity cancer. Study background: Most patients had three to four biweekly doses of 3 mg/kg nivolumab before resection. Patients without progression received a fourth nivolumab dose around day 43, then surgical resection on days 50-56. General study results and limits: Treg/Th17 ratio rose with pretreatment blood and fell with post-treatment tumor TCRbeta clonality.

Libraries were prepared by immunoSEQ multiplex PCR; TCRdb keeps only in-frame clonotypes and omits some of them. The table has approximately 16,000 clones, roughly 40% seen once. With respect to this clone: Its specificity is unknown.

Looked up from germline, CDR1 is MGHRA and CDR2 is YSYEKL. V lost 0 bases and J 7 bases, leaving 18 bases between the germline ends. The CDR3 contains 17 residues. Specified time point: after neoadjuvant nivolumab, at surgical resection. The starting material was tumor tissue, obtained after nivolumab (anti-PD-1) treatment. This chain joins TRBV4-1 and TRBJ1-4; possibly TRBD1 for D (5 bases). The clonotype was recovered from a person between 40 and 85 years old with oral cavity squamous cell carcinoma. The CDR3 here is CASSQDRVRVGSEKLFF. In DNA, the CDR3 is TGCGCCAGCAGCCAAGATCGAGTCAGGGTCGGGAGTGAAAAACTGTTTTTT.